This is a list of T cell receptor beta chains from one sample in a study of T cell responses to AZD1222 COVID-19 vaccine. The protocol was immunoSEQ multiplex PCR, while the TCRdb copy is restricted to in-frame clones and leaves out a portion. The data hold more than 100,000 clones, with approximately 88% observed a single time. The sample here was peripheral blood, taken on day 0 of AZD1222 vaccination. Receptor source: an adult in good health. The CDR3 runs from the conserved cysteine through the conserved F or W. A D gene is named only where the DNA matches it firmly. Part of the rows lack a size; the others show once, few, many or a class for expanded clones.

v_call: TRBV19; cdr3_length: 12; clone_size: many; j_call: TRBJ1-6; d_call: NA; cdr3_aa: CASSQQDSPLHF; cdr3_nt: TGTGCCAGTAGCCAACAGGATTCACCCCTCCACTTT
v_call: TRBV7-9; cdr3_length: 17; clone_size: once; j_call: TRBJ1-1; d_call: NA; cdr3_aa: CASSSEETDPLRTEAFF; cdr3_nt: TGTGCCAGCAGCTCTGAGGAAACTGACCCCCTTAGGACTGAAGCTTTCTTT
v_call: TRBV4-1; cdr3_length: 17; clone_size: NA; j_call: TRBJ1-1; d_call: NA; cdr3_aa: CASSQRALTGLNTEAFF; cdr3_nt: TGCGCCAGCAGTCAAAGGGCCCTTACAGGGTTGAACACTGAAGCTTTCTTT
v_call: TRBV11-2; cdr3_length: 15; clone_size: NA; j_call: TRBJ1-1; d_call: NA; cdr3_aa: CASSSSDRPNTEAFF; cdr3_nt: TGTGCCAGCAGCTCGTCGGACAGACCTAACACTGAAGCTTTCTTT
v_call: TRBV4-1; cdr3_length: 15; clone_size: NA; j_call: TRBJ1-1; d_call: TRBD1; cdr3_aa: CASSSAAGGNTEAFF; cdr3_nt: TGCGCCAGCAGCTCCGCAGCAGGGGGGAACACTGAAGCTTTCTTT
v_call: TRBV10-3; cdr3_length: 14; clone_size: NA; j_call: TRBJ1-5; d_call: NA; cdr3_aa: CAISEAGGNQPQHF; cdr3_nt: TGTGCCATCAGTGAGGCAGGGGGCAATCAGCCCCAGCATTTT
v_call: TRBV7-2; cdr3_length: 15; clone_size: once; j_call: TRBJ2-1; d_call: NA; cdr3_aa: CASSSHPTEDNEQFF; cdr3_nt: TGTGCCAGCAGCTCCCACCCCACAGAAGACAATGAGCAGTTCTTC
v_call: TRBV4-2; cdr3_length: 17; clone_size: NA; j_call: TRBJ2-3; d_call: TRBD2; cdr3_aa: CASSQELLAGITDTQYF; cdr3_nt: TGTGCCAGCAGCCAAGAACTACTAGCGGGGATCACAGATACGCAGTATTTT
v_call: TRBV10-3; cdr3_length: 14; clone_size: NA; j_call: TRBJ2-3; d_call: TRBD2; cdr3_aa: CAIKDERGPDTQYF; cdr3_nt: TGTGCCATCAAGGACGAGCGGGGGCCAGATACGCAGTATTTT
v_call: TRBV5-1; cdr3_length: 14; clone_size: NA; j_call: TRBJ2-7; d_call: NA; cdr3_aa: CASSLGPTNYEQYF; cdr3_nt: TGCGCCAGCAGCTTAGGGCCAACGAACTACGAGCAGTACTTC
v_call: TRBV6-5; cdr3_length: 15; clone_size: NA; j_call: TRBJ1-2; d_call: TRBD1; cdr3_aa: CASSRSGTDNYGYTF; cdr3_nt: TGTGCCAGCAGTCGCTCCGGGACAGATAACTATGGCTACACCTTC
v_call: TRBV5-4; cdr3_length: 14; clone_size: NA; j_call: TRBJ1-3; d_call: NA; cdr3_aa: CASSFGHSGNTIYF; cdr3_nt: TGTGCCAGCAGCTTTGGACACTCTGGAAACACCATATATTTT
v_call: TRBV11-2; cdr3_length: 15; clone_size: NA; j_call: TRBJ1-6; d_call: NA; cdr3_aa: CASSLPRTDNSPLHF; cdr3_nt: TGTGCCAGCAGCTTACCCCGGACAGATAATTCACCCCTCCACTTT
v_call: TRBV18; cdr3_length: 14; clone_size: NA; j_call: TRBJ1-5; d_call: NA; cdr3_aa: CASSPPYSNQPQHF; cdr3_nt: TGTGCCAGCTCACCGCCCTATAGCAATCAGCCCCAGCATTTT
v_call: TRBV7-9; cdr3_length: 11; clone_size: NA; j_call: TRBJ2-5; d_call: NA; cdr3_aa: CASGGIETQYF; cdr3_nt: TGTGCCAGCGGGGGGATAGAGACCCAGTACTTC
v_call: TRBV5-4; cdr3_length: 15; clone_size: once; j_call: TRBJ1-3; d_call: NA; cdr3_aa: CASSQGGGVGNTIYF; cdr3_nt: TGTGCCAGCAGCCAAGGGGGAGGAGTAGGAAACACCATATATTTT
v_call: TRBV2; cdr3_length: 15; clone_size: once; j_call: TRBJ2-3; d_call: TRBD1; cdr3_aa: CASSSQGASTDTQYF; cdr3_nt: TGTGCCAGCAGTAGTCAGGGGGCTAGCACAGATACGCAGTATTTT